Listed below are T cell receptor beta chains from one sample, sequenced in a study of beta chain features in type 1 diabetes. Measured with immunoSEQ multiplex PCR; TCRdb has only the in-frame clones, and not every one. The top ten clones hold about 0.025% of a sample with 900,000 or so clones, about a sixth of them seen once. The sample consisted of naive CD4+ T cells from blood. The receptors were gathered from a woman aged 18-30 years in good health. Each CDR3 is given without its conserved first and last residue. For some rows the clone size is stated as once, few or many, or as a class when expanded; others skip it.

>TRBJ2-2|TRBV5-1|-
ASSSQGVNTGELF
>TRBJ1-2|TRBV6-6|-
ASVRPGTGGNYGYT
>TRBJ1-5|TRBV5-1|few
ASTNSPGSHYSNQPQH
>TRBJ1-1|TRBV7-3|few
ASSSGQGLSAF
>TRBJ2-3|TRBV5-1|-
ASSLALAGKDTQY
>TRBJ2-1|TRBV15|-
ATSRAGTRANEQF
>TRBJ2-3|TRBV28|-
ASRPTGTYTDTQY
>TRBJ2-1|TRBV4-3|few
ASSQSREQF
>TRBJ2-3|TRBV4-2|-
ASSQVSSGRTRNGDTQY
>TRBJ2-5|TRBV21-1|-
ASSPGRGERETQY
>TRBJ2-3|TRBV5-1|few
ASSSDRGSDTQY
>TRBJ2-1|TRBV11-2|-
ASSPGYNEQF
>TRBJ2-3|TRBV19|few
ASSEAGGYYTQY
>TRBJ2-3|TRBV2|few
ASSSSGIGADTQY